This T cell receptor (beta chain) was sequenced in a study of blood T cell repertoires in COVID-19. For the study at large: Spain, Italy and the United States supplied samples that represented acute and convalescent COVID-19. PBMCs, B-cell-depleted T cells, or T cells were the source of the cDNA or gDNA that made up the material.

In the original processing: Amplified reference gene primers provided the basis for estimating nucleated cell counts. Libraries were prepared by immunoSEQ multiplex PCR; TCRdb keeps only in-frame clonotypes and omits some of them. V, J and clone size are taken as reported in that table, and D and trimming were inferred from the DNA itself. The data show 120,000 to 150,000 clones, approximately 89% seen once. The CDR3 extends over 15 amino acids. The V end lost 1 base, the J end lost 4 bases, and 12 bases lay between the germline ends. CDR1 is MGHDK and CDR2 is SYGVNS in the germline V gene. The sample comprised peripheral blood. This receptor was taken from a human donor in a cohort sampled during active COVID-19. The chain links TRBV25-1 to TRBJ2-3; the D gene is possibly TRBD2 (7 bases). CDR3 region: CASSEWEGGPDTQYF. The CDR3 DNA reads TGTGCCAGCAGTGAATGGGAGGGGGGCCCAGATACGCAGTATTTT.